The 17 T cell receptor beta chains listed next were all sequenced from one sample in a study of blood T cell repertoires in COVID-19. TCRdb keeps only in-frame clones here, not all; method: immunoSEQ multiplex PCR. The table includes 95,000 to 100,000 clones, around 85% detected once. The sequenced material came from peripheral blood. The receptors come from a woman aged 65 to 85 with active or convalescent COVID-19.

CDR3 nucleotide sequence: TGTGCCTGGAGTGCACAGTTGATAAGTCTGGGTGAGCAGTACTTC. This codes for CAWSAQLISLGEQYF. The rearrangement links TRBV30 to TRBJ2-7, with D unclear. Germline-derived CDR1 and CDR2 are GTSNPN and SVGIG (reference sequence). Trimming pared 1 base from V and 7 bases from J, leaving 20 bases between. The CDR3 length is 15 residues.

V and J are TRBV10-1 and TRBJ2-7; 11 positions agree with TRBD1. The CDR3 consists of 13 residues. Trimming took 6 bases from V and 4 from J; bases not matched to a gene: 2. The germline gives CDR1 WNHNN, CDR2 SYGVQD (reference sequence). The CDR3 DNA is TGCGCCAGCAGCCGGGACAGGGGGTACGAGCAGTACTTC. It codes for CASSRDRGYEQYF.

V gene TRBV7-2 combines with J gene TRBJ2-2; TRBD2 aligns across 12 bases. CDR1 and CDR2 (germline): SGHTA, FQGNSA. The CDR3 consists of 16 residues. V lost 3 bases to trimming and J lost 4 bases; unmatched junction nucleotides: 3. CDR3 DNA sequence: TGTGCCAGCAGCTTTCTAGCGGGGGGGACCACCGGGGAGCTGTTTTTT. Its protein is CASSFLAGGTTGELFF.

This sequence joins TRBV7-8 and TRBJ2-5; 10 positions match TRBD2. The CDR3 is 15 residues long. The V gene end was trimmed by 2 bases and the J gene end by 4 bases; junction bases not matched to a gene: 4. The germline V gene encodes CDR1 SGHVS and CDR2 FQNEAQ. The CDR3 nucleotides are TGTGCCAGCAGCTTACGTGCTAGCGGGAGAGAGACCCAGTACTTC. This encodes CASSLRASGRETQYF. The full variable domain, with the rest looked up from reference TRBV7-8 and TRBJ2-5, is GAGVSQSPRYKVAKRGQDVALRCDPISGHVSLFWYQQALGQGPEFLTYFQNEAQLDKSGLPSDRFFAERPEGSVSTLKIQRTQQEDSAVYLCASSLRASGRETQYFGPGTRLLVL.

The rearrangement links TRBV19 to TRBJ1-3; tentatively, D is TRBD1 (5 bases). CDR1 and CDR2 (germline): LNHDA, SQIVND (reference sequence). CDR3 length: 15 residues. V lost 6 bases, J lost 1 base, and 13 bases lay in between. CDR3 DNA: TGTGCCAGTAGGACATCAGGACATTCTGGAAACACCATATATTTT. It yields the protein CASRTSGHSGNTIYF.

The rearrangement joins TRBV28 to TRBJ2-5, with TRBD2 as a possible D gene (5 bases). V lost 6 bases and J lost 5, with 10 bases in between. The CDR3 is 12 amino acids. Germline CDR1 MDHEN, CDR2 SYDVKM. In DNA, the CDR3 is TGTGCCAGCAGGGGAGACTGGGAGACCCAGTACTTC. Amino acids: CASRGDWETQYF.

The chain has TRBV19 and TRBJ2-1; no definite D call. Trimming took 6 bases from V and 2 from J, leaving 5 bases between them. In germline, CDR1 is LNHDA, CDR2 SQIVND (reference sequence). This CDR3 has 12 amino acids. The CDR3 region is CASSGPYNEQFF. The CDR3 DNA is TGTGCCAGTAGCGGTCCCTACAATGAGCAGTTCTTC.

The rearrangement joins TRBV2 to TRBJ2-3; 14 bases align to TRBD2. The germline CDR1 and CDR2 sequences are SNHLY and FYNNEI. There are 16 residues in the CDR3. J was trimmed by 5 bases and V by 5 bases; bases with no gene match: 6. The CDR3 protein is CASSRTSGRSGDTQYF. DNA for the CDR3: TGTGCCAGCAGTAGGACTAGCGGGAGGTCGGGAGATACGCAGTATTTT.

This clone was found a few times. The rearrangement uses TRBV20-1 and TRBJ1-1; D gene uncertain. Germline V CDR1 and CDR2: DFQATT, SNEGSKA (reference sequence). The V gene lost 6 bases and the J gene lost 8 bases, with 7 bases spanning the gap. This CDR3 spans 9 amino acids. Written as DNA, the CDR3 is TGCAGTGCAGAGACAGAAGCTTTCTTT. Protein product: CSAETEAFF.

The V gene is TRBV11-2, the J gene TRBJ2-6; D is perhaps TRBD1 (6 bases). Germline CDR1 reads SGHAT; CDR2 reads FQNNGV. Trimming removed 0 bases from V and 2 bases from J, with 11 bases in between. CDR3 length equals 17 residues. The CDR3 sequence: CASSLDSRQAGANVLTF. CDR3 sequence (DNA): TGTGCCAGCAGCTTAGATTCAAGACAGGCTGGGGCCAACGTCCTGACTTTC. Supplemented by reference TRBV11-2 and TRBJ2-6, the full variable domain reads EAGVAQSPRYKIIEKRQSVAFWCNPISGHATLYWYQQILGQGPKLLIQFQNNGVVDDSQLPKDRFSAERLKGVDSTLKIQPAKLEDSAVYLCASSLDSRQAGANVLTFGAGSRLTVL.

DNA for the CDR3: TGTGCCAGCAGCTCTGGACTAGCGGGAGCCTGGGAGACCCAGTACTTC. Translation gives CASSSGLAGAWETQYF. V and J are TRBV11-3 and TRBJ2-5, with 13 nucleotides matching TRBD2. After removal of 4 bases from V and 5 bases from J, the junction contained 7 bases not matched to a gene. The CDR3 runs to 16 residues. CDR1 is SGHNT, CDR2 YENEEA, per germline.

The chain is built from TRBV11-2 and TRBJ1-3; 10 bases match TRBD1. Per germline, CDR1 SGHAT and CDR2 FQNNGV. V was clipped by 4 bases and J by 8 bases; unmatched bases: 11. This CDR3 is 16 amino acids long. The CDR3 here is CASSSHDRGRGDTIYF. Here the CDR3 DNA reads TGTGCCAGCAGCTCCCACGACAGGGGGCGTGGGGACACCATATATTTT. The full variable domain, with the rest looked up from reference TRBV11-2 and TRBJ1-3, is EAGVAQSPRYKIIEKRQSVAFWCNPISGHATLYWYQQILGQGPKLLIQFQNNGVVDDSQLPKDRFSAERLKGVDSTLKIQPAKLEDSAVYLCASSSHDRGRGDTIYFGEGSWLTVV.

This chain joins TRBV19 and TRBJ2-7; tentatively, D is TRBD1 (8 bases). Trimming pared 2 bases from V and 3 bases from J, leaving 17 bases between. This CDR3 spans 16 amino acids. Germline V gene lookup returns CDR1 LNHDA and CDR2 SQIVND (reference sequence). In DNA form, the CDR3 reads TGTGCCAGTAGTATAAGGGGGGGACAGGACCACTACGAGCAGTACTTC. This encodes CASSIRGGQDHYEQYF.

The V and J genes are TRBV4-2 and TRBJ2-1, with 12 bases identical to TRBD2. The V and J ends lost 1 base and 3 bases, in that order; junction bases with no gene match: 1. Germline V gene sequence: CDR1 LGHNA, CDR2 YNFKEQ. The CDR3 has 16 amino acids. Here the CDR3 reads CASSQGLAGDYNEQFF. The CDR3 DNA reads TGTGCCAGCAGCCAAGGACTAGCGGGGGACTACAATGAGCAGTTCTTC.

V usage is TRBV5-1 and J usage is TRBJ2-1; 10 nucleotides match TRBD2. Germline loops: CDR1 SGHRS, CDR2 YFSETQ. With V trimmed by 4 bases and J by 8 bases, 15 bases remained unmatched. The CDR3 contains 17 residues. In nucleotides, the CDR3 is TGCGCCAGCAGCCTCGGGGTAGCGGGAGGTGGAGGCGATGAGCAGTTCTTC. Residues: CASSLGVAGGGGDEQFF.

This clone was seen a single time. The chain carries TRBV7-2 and TRBJ1-1; TRBD1 might be the D (5 bases). There are 14 residues in the CDR3. With 2 bases removed from V and 4 bases from J, the gap between germline ends came to 11 bases. Germline CDR1 SGHTA, CDR2 FQGNSA. This chain's CDR3 is CASSLNGGGTEAFF. The CDR3 DNA reads TGTGCCAGCAGCTTAAACGGGGGGGGCACTGAAGCTTTCTTT.

The J gene is TRBJ2-7, the V gene TRBV4-2; weak D call: TRBD2 (5 bases). V was cut by 4 bases and J by 4 bases, with 14 bases left in between. There are 14 residues in the CDR3. CDR1 is LGHNA and CDR2 is YNFKEQ in the germline V gene. Here the CDR3 reads CASSPKEGVYEQYF. The DNA of the CDR3 is TGTGCCAGCAGCCCTAAAGAGGGCGTTTACGAGCAGTACTTC.